This T cell receptor beta chain was profiled in a study of tumor and adjacent non-tumor tissue in lung cancer. Study-level points and caveats: Tumor tissue had significantly higher TCR diversity than normal lung.

The library came from three nested PCR rounds adapted from ARM-PCR protocols. One entry per CDR3 protein results from TCRdb running MiXCR on the multiplex PCR reads. The sample contains 100,000 to 150,000 distinct CDR3 sequences, 66% of which appear only once. The ends were cut back, 7 bases at V and 14 bases at J, with 23 bases in the middle. The CDR3 is made up of 13 amino acids. Germline loops: CDR1 PRHDT, CDR2 FYEKMQ (reference sequence). In regard to this clonotype: Its target is unknown.

RNA was extracted from bulk tissue without any cell sorting. This chain uses TRBV13 with TRBJ1-1; D is possibly TRBD1 (6 bases). Sequencing was performed on lung tumor tissue. This receptor was obtained from a man in his thirties or forties with non-small cell lung cancer. DNA for the CDR3: TGTGCCAGCATCTCGCTCGACAGGCGGAGGGCATTCTTT. This sequence encodes CASISLDRRRAFF.